This TCR beta chain derives from a study of technical replicates of blood from several donors. Germline lookup yields CDR1 MNHNS and CDR2 SASEGT. The V end lost 2 bases, the J end lost 0 bases, and 9 bases lay between the germline ends. This CDR3 has 15 amino acids. The assay was immunoSEQ multiplex PCR, and TCRdb's table has in-frame clones only and misses some. This table holds 70,000 to 95,000 clones, about 97% found once. Sequences were obtained from T cells isolated from PBMCs. The clonotype originates from a human donor in good health. The gene calls are TRBV6-1 and TRBJ2-3; D is unclear. CDR3 coding DNA: TGTGCCAGCAGTGAATACCGACTTAGCACAGATACGCAGTATTTT. This gives the protein CASSEYRLSTDTQYF.